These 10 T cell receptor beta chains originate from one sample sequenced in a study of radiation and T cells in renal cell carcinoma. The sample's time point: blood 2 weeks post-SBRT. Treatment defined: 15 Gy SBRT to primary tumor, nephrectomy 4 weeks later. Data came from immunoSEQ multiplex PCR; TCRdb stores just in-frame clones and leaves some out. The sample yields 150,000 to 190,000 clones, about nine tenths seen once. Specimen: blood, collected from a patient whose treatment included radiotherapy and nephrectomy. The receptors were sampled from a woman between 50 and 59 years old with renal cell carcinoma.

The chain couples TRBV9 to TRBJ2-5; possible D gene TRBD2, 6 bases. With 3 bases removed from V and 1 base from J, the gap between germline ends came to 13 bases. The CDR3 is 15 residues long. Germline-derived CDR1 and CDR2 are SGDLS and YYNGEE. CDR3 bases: TGTGCCAGCAGCGCTACCTGGAGGGTCCAAGAGACCCAGTACTTC. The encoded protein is CASSATWRVQETQYF.

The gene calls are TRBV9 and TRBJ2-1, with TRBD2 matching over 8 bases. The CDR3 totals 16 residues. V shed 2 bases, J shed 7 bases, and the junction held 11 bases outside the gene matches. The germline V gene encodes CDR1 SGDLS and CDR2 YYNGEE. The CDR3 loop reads CASSVWSGGRMNEQFF. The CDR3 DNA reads TGTGCCAGCAGCGTCTGGAGCGGGGGAAGAATGAATGAGCAGTTCTTC.

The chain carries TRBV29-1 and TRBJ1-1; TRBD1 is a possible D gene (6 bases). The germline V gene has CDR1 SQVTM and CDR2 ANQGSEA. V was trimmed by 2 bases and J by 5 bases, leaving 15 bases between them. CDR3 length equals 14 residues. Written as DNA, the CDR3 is TGCAGCGTTGAAAAGGACAGCCCAACGACTGAAGCTTTCTTT. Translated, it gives CSVEKDSPTTEAFF.

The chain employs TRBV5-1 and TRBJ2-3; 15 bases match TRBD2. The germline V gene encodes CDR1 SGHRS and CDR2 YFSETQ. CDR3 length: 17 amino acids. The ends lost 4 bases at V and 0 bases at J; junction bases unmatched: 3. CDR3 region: CASSRGLAGGSTDTQYF. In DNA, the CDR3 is TGCGCCAGCAGCAGGGGACTAGCGGGGGGTAGCACAGATACGCAGTATTTT.

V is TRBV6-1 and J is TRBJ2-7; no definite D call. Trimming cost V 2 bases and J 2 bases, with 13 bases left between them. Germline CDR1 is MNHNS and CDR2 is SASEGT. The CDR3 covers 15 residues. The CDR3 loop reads CASSEQMKGPYEQYF. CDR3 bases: TGTGCCAGCAGTGAACAGATGAAGGGCCCCTACGAGCAGTACTTC.

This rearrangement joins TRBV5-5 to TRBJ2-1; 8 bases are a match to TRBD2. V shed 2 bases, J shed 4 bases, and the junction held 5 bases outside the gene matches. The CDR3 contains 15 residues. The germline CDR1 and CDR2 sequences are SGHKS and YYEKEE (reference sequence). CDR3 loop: CASSFAAGVYNEQFF. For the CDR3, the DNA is TGTGCCAGCAGCTTTGCAGCGGGGGTTTACAATGAGCAGTTCTTC. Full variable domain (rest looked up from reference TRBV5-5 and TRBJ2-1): DAGVTQSPTHLIKTRGQQVTLRCSPISGHKSVSWYQQVLGQGPQFIFQYYEKEERGRGNFPDRFSARQFPNYSSELNVNALLLGDSALYLCASSFAAGVYNEQFFGPGTRLTVL.

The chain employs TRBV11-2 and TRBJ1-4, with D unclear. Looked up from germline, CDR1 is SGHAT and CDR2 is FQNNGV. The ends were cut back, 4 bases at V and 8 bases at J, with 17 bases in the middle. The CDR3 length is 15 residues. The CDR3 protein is CASSWTDETGEKLFF. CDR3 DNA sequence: TGTGCCAGCAGCTGGACCGATGAAACGGGGGAAAAACTGTTTTTT.

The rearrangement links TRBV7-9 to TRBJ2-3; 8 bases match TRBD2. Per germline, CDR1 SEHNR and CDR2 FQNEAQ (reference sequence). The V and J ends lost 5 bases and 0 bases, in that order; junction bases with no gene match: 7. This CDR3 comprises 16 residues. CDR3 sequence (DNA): TGTGCCAGCAGCCTGGGGCTAGCGGGTAGCACAGATACGCAGTATTTT. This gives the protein CASSLGLAGSTDTQYF.

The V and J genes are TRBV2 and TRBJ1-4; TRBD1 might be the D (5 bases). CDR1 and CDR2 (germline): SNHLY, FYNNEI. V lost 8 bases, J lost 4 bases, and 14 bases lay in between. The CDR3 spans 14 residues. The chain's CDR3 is CASVMGPSNEKLFF. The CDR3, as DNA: TGTGCCAGCGTTATGGGACCGAGTAATGAAAAACTGTTTTTT. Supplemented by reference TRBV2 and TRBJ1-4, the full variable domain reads EPEVTQTPSHQVTQMGQEVILRCVPISNHLYFYWYRQILGQKVEFLVSFYNNEISEKSEIFDDQFSVERPDGSNFTLKIRSTKLEDSAMYFCASVMGPSNEKLFFGSGTQLSVL.

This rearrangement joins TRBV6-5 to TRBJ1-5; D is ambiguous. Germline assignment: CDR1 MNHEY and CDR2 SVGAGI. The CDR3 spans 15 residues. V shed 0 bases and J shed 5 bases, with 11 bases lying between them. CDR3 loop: CASSYSIRGDQPQHF. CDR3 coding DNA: TGTGCCAGCAGTTACTCGATTCGCGGGGATCAGCCCCAGCATTTT.